This T cell receptor (beta chain) is drawn from a study of CD8 T cells in Susac syndrome. With random hexamers, reverse transcription was performed on roughly 0.45 to 1 ug of RNA. A single record per CDR3 protein comes from TCRdb applying MiXCR to the immunoSEQ multiplex PCR reads. In the table there are around 170,000 distinct CDR3 sequences, 94% of which are singletons. V was pared by 9 bases and J by 11 bases, with 25 bases between. Germline V lookup: CDR1 ENHRY, CDR2 SYGVKD. The CDR3 is 14 residues long. This chain uses TRBV10-3 with TRBJ1-1; D gene unclear. The source is a human donor with Susac syndrome. The specimen sequenced was CD4+ T cells from PBMCs. CDR3 amino acids: CAMSGDYNKGCAFF. The CDR3, as DNA: TGTGCCATGTCTGGCGACTACAACAAAGGATGCGCTTTCTTT.